The rows below give T cell receptor beta chains drawn from one sample of a study of blood T cell repertoires in COVID-19. TCRdb's copy holds only in-frame clones and misses some; the assay was immunoSEQ multiplex PCR. The sample holds around 480,000 clones, 87% seen once. The specimen was PBMCs or T cells enriched from blood (not recorded which). Source of these receptors: a woman between 18 and 29 years old who had recovered from COVID-19. Each CDR3 is given with its conserved first and last residue. A D gene is named only where the DNA matches it firmly. Size is stated for part of the rows, as once, few or many counts, or as a class when the clone is expanded.

CDR3	DNA	V	length	D	J	size
CASGEGGNTEAFF	TGTGCCAGCGGGGAGGGGGGGAACACTGAAGCTTTCTTT	TRBV5-4	13	.	TRBJ1-1	.
CASSSSDSHRAIGSGYTF	TGCGCCAGCAGCTCCTCTGATAGTCACAGGGCCATAGGAAGCGGCTACACCTTC	TRBV5-1	18	.	TRBJ1-2	.
CASGLSQGNQPQHF	TGTGCTAGTGGTTTGTCCCAGGGGAATCAGCCCCAGCATTTT	TRBV12-5	14	.	TRBJ1-5	.
CASSMGGGRDTGELFF	TGTGCCAGTAGTATGGGAGGGGGACGCGACACCGGGGAGCTGTTTTTT	TRBV19	16	.	TRBJ2-2	.
CASSFRDIRNTIYF	TGTGCCAGCTCATTCCGGGACATAAGAAACACCATATATTTT	TRBV18	14	.	TRBJ1-3	.
CASSQLPGGAGGYTF	TGTGCCAGCAGCCAACTGCCGGGGGGCGCGGGTGGCTACACCTTC	TRBV3-1/TRBV3-2	15	.	TRBJ1-2	.
CASSQGRTGRETQYF	TGCGCCAGCAGCCAAGGACGGACAGGGAGGGAGACCCAGTACTTC	TRBV4-1	15	TRBD1	TRBJ2-5	.
CASSRQGSSYNEQFF	TGTGCCAGCAGCCGGCAGGGGAGCTCCTACAATGAGCAGTTCTTC	TRBV7-9	15	.	TRBJ2-1	few
CASSSVGYWEETQYF	TGCGCCAGCAGCTCGGTCGGGTATTGGGAAGAGACCCAGTACTTC	TRBV5-1	15	.	TRBJ2-5	.
CASSPGGLNTEAFF	TGTGCCAGCAGCCCGGGGGGATTGAACACTGAAGCTTTCTTT	TRBV11-3	14	.	TRBJ1-1	.
CAREGHSNTGELFF	TGTGCCAGGGAAGGACACTCGAACACCGGGGAGCTGTTTTTT	TRBV19	14	.	TRBJ2-2	.
CASSPDWEAGNTIYF	TGTGCCAGCTCACCGGACTGGGAAGCTGGAAACACCATATATTTT	TRBV18	15	.	TRBJ1-3	.
CASSQEGAWDEQYF	TGTGCCAGCAGCCAAGAAGGGGCGTGGGACGAGCAGTACTTC	TRBV3-1/TRBV3-2	14	.	TRBJ2-7	.
CASSPGGQLATEAFF	TGTGCCAGCAGCCCAGGGGGCCAGCTAGCAACCGAAGCTTTCTTT	TRBV5-6	15	TRBD1	TRBJ1-1	.
CASSPAGQPTSTDTQYF	TGTGCCAGCAGCCCCGCGGGACAGCCAACCTCCACAGATACGCAGTATTTT	TRBV5-4	17	.	TRBJ2-3	.
CASSPPRNTIYF	TGCGCCAGCAGTCCCCCCCGGAACACCATATATTTT	TRBV10-1	12	.	TRBJ1-3	.
CASSQLAGPSYEQYF	TGCGCCAGCAGCCAATTAGCAGGGCCCTCCTACGAGCAGTACTTC	TRBV4-1	15	.	TRBJ2-7	.
CASGGLIGSYNEQFF	TGTGCCAGCGGGGGACTCATCGGGTCCTACAATGAGCAGTTCTTC	TRBV28	15	.	TRBJ2-1	.
CASSQDLENEQFF	TGTGCCAGCAGTCAGGACTTGGAGAATGAGCAGTTCTTC	TRBV2	13	.	TRBJ2-1	once
CASSLIQGAETQYF	TGCGCCAGCAGCTTGATACAGGGTGCAGAGACCCAGTACTTC	TRBV5-1	14	.	TRBJ2-5	.
CATSTRVAEFNSPLHF	TGTGCCACCAGCACCAGGGTGGCTGAATTTAATTCACCCCTCCACTTT	TRBV15	16	.	TRBJ1-6	once
CASRKRQVGINTEAFF	TGTGCCAGTCGAAAACGACAGGTGGGGATCAACACTGAAGCTTTCTTT	TRBV19	16	.	TRBJ1-1	once
CASSLEGTGGWNEQFF	TGTGCCAGCAGCTTAGAGGGGACAGGGGGATGGAATGAGCAGTTCTTC	TRBV11-3	16	TRBD1	TRBJ2-1	once
CASSYNPGVNTGELFF	TGTGCCAGCAGTTACAACCCAGGGGTGAACACCGGGGAGCTGTTTTTT	TRBV6-5	16	.	TRBJ2-2	.
CASGQYGGYTF	TGTGCCAGCGGGCAATATGGGGGCTACACCTTC	TRBV12-3/TRBV12-4	11	.	TRBJ1-2	.
CASSSTTFPDTQYF	TGCGCCAGCAGCTCTACTACTTTCCCGGATACGCAGTATTTT	TRBV5-1	14	.	TRBJ2-3	once
CASSQNGYYEQYF	TGTGCCAGCAGCCAAAACGGGTACTACGAGCAGTACTTC	TRBV3-1/TRBV3-2	13	.	TRBJ2-7	.
CASSRQNSYNEQFF	TGTGCCAGCAGTCGACAGAACTCCTACAATGAGCAGTTCTTC	TRBV6-6	14	.	TRBJ2-1	.
CAWSFPRFNTEAFF	TGTGCCTGGAGTTTCCCACGGTTTAACACTGAAGCTTTCTTT	TRBV30	14	.	TRBJ1-1	.
CASSPGGEQYF	TGTGCCAGCAGTCCCGGAGGCGAGCAGTACTTC	TRBV6-5	11	.	TRBJ2-7	.
CASSRDTTYGYTF	TGTGCCAGCAGCCGGGACACCACCTATGGCTACACCTTC	TRBV6-5	13	.	TRBJ1-2	.
CASSILLPTEAFF	TGTGCCAGTAGTATCCTCCTCCCCACTGAAGCTTTCTTT	TRBV19	13	.	TRBJ1-1	.
CASSLGVVSTDTQYF	TGTGCCAGCAGCTTGGGAGTAGTTAGCACAGATACGCAGTATTTT	TRBV5-5	15	.	TRBJ2-3	.
CASSRSQGPSNNEQFF	TGTGCCAGCTCACGTTCTCAGGGTCCATCTAACAATGAGCAGTTCTTC	TRBV18	16	.	TRBJ2-1	.
CASSPRQVGEQYF	TGTGCCAGCAGCCCACGACAGGTCGGCGAGCAGTACTTC	TRBV11-2	13	.	TRBJ2-7	.
CASTPAGGTEAFF	TGTGCCAGCACTCCAGCGGGGGGAACTGAAGCTTTCTTT	TRBV6-5	13	.	TRBJ1-1	.
CARRVSRKTEAFF	TGTGCCAGAAGGGTTTCCAGGAAGACTGAAGCTTTCTTT	TRBV5-3	13	.	TRBJ1-1	.
CASTGGWKETQYF	TGTGCCAGCACCGGGGGGTGGAAAGAGACCCAGTACTTC	TRBV7-9	13	TRBD2	TRBJ2-5	.
CASSLGTSLVRSTDTQYF	TGTGCCAGCAGCCTCGGGACTAGCCTCGTCAGATCCACAGATACGCAGTATTTT	TRBV7-9	18	TRBD2	TRBJ2-3	once
CASGQTGTGANVLTF	TGTGCTAGTGGGCAAACAGGGACTGGGGCCAACGTCCTGACTTTC	TRBV12-5	15	.	TRBJ2-6	.
CASSPGRNTEAFF	TGTGCCAGCAGCCCAGGCCGGAACACTGAAGCTTTCTTT	TRBV7-3	13	.	TRBJ1-1	once
CASSQDGGASGTDTQYF	TGTGCCAGCAGCCAAGACGGCGGGGCTAGCGGCACAGATACGCAGTATTTT	TRBV4-2	17	.	TRBJ2-3	.
CASSQYEGGSSYNEQFF	TGCGCCAGCAGTCAATACGAGGGCGGGAGCTCCTACAATGAGCAGTTCTTC	TRBV23-1	17	TRBD2	TRBJ2-1	.
CASSNEDRGFTGELFF	TGTGCCAGTAGTAACGAAGACAGGGGGTTCACCGGGGAGCTGTTTTTT	TRBV19	16	TRBD1	TRBJ2-2	.